The clone carrying this T cell receptor beta chain was counted between two and nine times. This sample was included in a study of early T cells in non-severe SARS-CoV-2 infection. As for the study in general: Sequencing targeted bulk RNA from unsorted whole blood, leaving chains unpaired.

Individual cDNA molecules were tagged with unique molecular identifiers, the study reported. TCRdb itself ran the 5' RACE reads through MiXCR, one entry per CDR3 protein. The table has almost 65,000 distinct CDR3 sequences, around 4.6% seen once. Per the germline V gene, CDR1 is SEHNR and CDR2 is FQNEAQ (reference sequence). Deletions cut 2 bases from V and 5 bases from J, with 6 bases between. The length of the CDR3 is 13 residues. The sample consisted of whole blood. This sequence originates from an adult who was a healthcare worker with PCR-confirmed SARS-CoV-2 infection or an uninfected control (not recorded which). The chain links TRBV7-9 to TRBJ1-4; D gene ambiguous. The DNA for the CDR3 is TGTGCCAGCAGCTTACCGGGGAATGAAAAACTGTTTTTT. This codes for CASSLPGNEKLFF.